The TCR beta chain under discussion was sequenced for a study of CD8 T cells in Susac syndrome. The CDR3 runs 15 residues. The germline V gene has CDR1 SGHTA and CDR2 FQGTGA. V was cut by 2 bases and J by 6 bases, with 14 bases left in between. Reverse transcription of about 0.5 to 1 ug RNA used random hexamers. TCRdb itself ran the immunoSEQ multiplex PCR reads through MiXCR, one entry per CDR3 protein. Among some 140,000 distinct CDR3 sequences listed, over 80% were seen once. V usage is TRBV7-3 and J usage is TRBJ2-1; D tentatively reads TRBD1 or TRBD2 (5 bases each). The sequence was obtained from a human donor with multiple sclerosis. The sample was CD8+ T cells from PBMCs. The CDR3 is CASSLLHSGPNEQFF. CDR3 coding DNA: TGTGCCAGCAGCTTACTCCACTCGGGGCCCAATGAGCAGTTCTTC.